These T cell receptor beta chains were read from a single sample in a study of tumor and adjacent non-tumor tissue in lung cancer. TCRdb ran MiXCR on the multiplex PCR reads and lists one entry per CDR3 protein. The table lists 50,000 or so distinct CDR3 sequences, about 79% of them singletons. Sequencing was done on a sample of distant non-tumor lung tissue. The receptors derive from a woman between 55 and 75 years old with non-small cell lung cancer. The CDR3 runs from the conserved cysteine through the conserved F or W. D genes are given only for firm matches. The listing skips clone size in some rows; elsewhere it reads once, few, many or a size class.

J gene	V gene	D gene	clone size	CDR3 protein	CDR3 DNA
TRBJ2-7	TRBV11-2	.	.	CASSPELTEQYF	TGTGCCAGCAGTCCAGAGTTGACCGAGCAGTACTTC
TRBJ2-3	TRBV28	.	few	CASRLRGTDTRYF	TGTGCCAGCAGATTACGGGGCACAGATACGCGGTATTTT
TRBJ2-3	TRBV10-2	.	.	CASSGGANPGIDTQYF	TGCGCCAGCAGTGGGGGGGCTAACCCTGGCATAGATACGCAGTATTTT
TRBJ2-6	TRBV6-2/TRBV6-3	.	many	CASSYRVSDSGANVLTF	TGTGCCAGCAGTTACAGGGTATCCGACTCTGGGGCCAACGTCCTGACTTTC
TRBJ1-2	TRBV12-3/TRBV12-4	.	.	CVSSEEQGRAAF	TGTGTCAGCAGCGAGGAACAGGGTAGGGCGGCCTTC
TRBJ2-2	TRBV12-3/TRBV12-4	.	.	CASRCGGSNTGELFF	TGTGCCAGCAGGTGCGGAGGGTCAAACACCGGGGAGCTGTTTTTT
TRBJ1-6	TRBV19	.	few	CASSMEAWRVHSPLHF	TGTGCCAGTAGTATGGAGGCATGGAGGGTCCATTCACCCCTCCACTTT
TRBJ1-2	TRBV28	.	.	CASSQDVGIVHGYTF	TGTGCCAGTAGCCAAGACGTCGGAATAGTACATGGCTACACCTTC
TRBJ2-7	TRBV30	TRBD2	.	CGRTKGLAGVYEQYF	TGTGGCCGGACCAAGGGACTAGCGGGAGTTTACGAGCAGTACTTC
TRBJ2-3	TRBV6-2/TRBV6-3	.	medium-sized	CASRFSFSSTDTQYF	TGTGCCAGCAGGTTCAGCTTCTCTAGCACAGATACGCAGTATTTT
TRBJ2-7	TRBV11-3	.	.	CARSLDTGTYAQYF	TGTGCCCGCAGCTTAGATACGGGAACCTATGCGCAGTACTTC
TRBJ2-1	TRBV4-3	TRBD2	.	CANSPNGRAGDEQLF	TGCGCCAACAGCCCGAACGGGAGGGCTGGCGATGAGCAGCTCTTC
TRBJ1-5	TRBV4-1	.	.	CASSQVLKQPQHF	TGCGCCAGCAGCCAAGTTCTCAAACAGCCCCAGCATTTT
TRBJ2-5	TRBV28	.	.	CASRPGWETQYF	TGTGCCAGCAGACCAGGATGGGAAACCCAGTACTTC
TRBJ2-1	TRBV6-2/TRBV6-3	TRBD2	.	CDSSYSTSGLAAVSRDYNEQFF	TGTGACAGCAGTTACTCGACCTCCGGCCTAGCGGCAGTTTCCCGCGACTACAATGAGCAGTTCTTC
TRBJ2-1	TRBV11-2	TRBD1	large	CASSTHRGLERNEQFF	TGTGCCAGCAGCACCCACAGGGGGCTAGAGCGCAATGAGCAGTTCTTC
TRBJ1-6	TRBV6-5	.	.	CANTGTFSPLHF	TGTGCCAACACCGGGACATTTTCACCCCTCCACTTT
TRBJ2-2	TRBV7-3	.	.	CASSQGLAGGELFF	TGTGCCAGCAGCCAGGGACTGGCGGGCGGGGAGCTGTTTTTT
TRBJ1-2	TRBV4-2	.	.	CASSQGAWWLERYTF	TGTGCCAGCAGCCAAGGAGCATGGTGGTTGGAGCGCTACACCTTC